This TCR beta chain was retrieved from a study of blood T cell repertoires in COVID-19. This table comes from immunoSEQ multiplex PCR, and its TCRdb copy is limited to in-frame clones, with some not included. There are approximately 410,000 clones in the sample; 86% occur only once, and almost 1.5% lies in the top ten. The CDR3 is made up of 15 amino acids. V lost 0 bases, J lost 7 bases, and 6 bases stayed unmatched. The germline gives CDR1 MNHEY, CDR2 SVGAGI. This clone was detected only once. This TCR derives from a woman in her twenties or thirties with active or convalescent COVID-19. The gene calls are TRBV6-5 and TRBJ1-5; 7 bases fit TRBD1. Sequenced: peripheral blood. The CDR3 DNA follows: TGTGCCAGCAGTTACTCCGGAGGGGGCGGCCAGCCCCAGCATTTT. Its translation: CASSYSGGGGQPQHF.